This is a list of T cell receptor beta chains from one sample in a study of blood T cells in healthy people across ages. TCRdb used MiXCR to reprocess the 5' RACE reads, holding one entry per CDR3 protein. Among some 1.6 million distinct CDR3 sequences, 30% to 40% were seen once, and the ten largest hold roughly 10%. The sequenced sample consisted of blood. All receptors derive from a woman aged 25-40 years in good health. Each CDR3 is given with its conserved first and last residue. Each record gives: J gene, D gene, V gene, clone size, CDR3 DNA, CDR3 protein. A D gene is named only where the DNA matches it firmly. Clone size is stated in some rows and not others, as once, few, many or a class when expanded.

j_gene: TRBJ1-1
d_gene: TRBD1
v_gene: TRBV7-2
abundance: -
CDR3nt: TGTGCCAGCAGCTTGGGACAGGGGTATTTTGGGGACACTGAAGCTTTCTTT
CDR3aa: CASSLGQGYFGDTEAFF

j_gene: TRBJ2-6
d_gene: -
v_gene: TRBV4-1
abundance: many
CDR3nt: TGCGCCAGCAGCCAGCAGACTTCCGGGGCCAACGTCCTGACTTTC
CDR3aa: CASSQQTSGANVLTF

j_gene: TRBJ2-1
d_gene: TRBD2
v_gene: TRBV11-2
abundance: few
CDR3nt: TGTGCCAGCAGCTTACTAGCGGCAACCTACAATGAGCAGTTCTTC
CDR3aa: CASSLLAATYNEQFF

j_gene: TRBJ1-2
d_gene: TRBD1
v_gene: TRBV6-5
abundance: many
CDR3nt: TGTGCCAGCAGTAAATGGAGCGGACAGGATAATGGCTACACCTTC
CDR3aa: CASSKWSGQDNGYTF

j_gene: TRBJ2-3
d_gene: TRBD2
v_gene: TRBV20-1
abundance: few
CDR3nt: TGCAGTGCTAGCCCCCCCTTTGGGGGGGGCACAGATACGCAGTATTTT
CDR3aa: CSASPPFGGGTDTQYF

j_gene: TRBJ1-4
d_gene: -
v_gene: TRBV3-1
abundance: once
CDR3nt: TGTGCCAGCAGCCGGCCCCGTCGCCGCGAAAAACGGTTTTTT
CDR3aa: CASSRPRRREKRFF

j_gene: TRBJ1-2
d_gene: -
v_gene: TRBV6-1
abundance: -
CDR3nt: TGCGCCAGCAATAAAGAAGGAGGGAGAACTATGGGCTACACCTTC
CDR3aa: CASNKEGGRTMGYTF

j_gene: TRBJ1-1
d_gene: TRBD1
v_gene: TRBV5-1
abundance: -
CDR3nt: TGCGCCAGCAGCTTGTACCCAGGGACAGGGGTAAGAAACACTGAAGCTTTCTTT
CDR3aa: CASSLYPGTGVRNTEAFF

j_gene: TRBJ2-7
d_gene: TRBD2
v_gene: TRBV3-1
abundance: -
CDR3nt: TGTGCCAGCAGCCAAGTGAATCCCGGGGGGGCACCCTACGAGCAGTACTTC
CDR3aa: CASSQVNPGGAPYEQYF

j_gene: TRBJ2-2
d_gene: -
v_gene: TRBV7-9
abundance: -
CDR3nt: TGTGCCAGCAGCTTAGAGGGACACGGGGAGCTGTTTTTT
CDR3aa: CASSLEGHGELFF

j_gene: TRBJ2-1
d_gene: TRBD1
v_gene: TRBV20-1
abundance: -
CDR3nt: TGCAGTTGCTATGGGACAGAGGCCTACAATGAGCAGTTCTTC
CDR3aa: CSCYGTEAYNEQFF

j_gene: TRBJ2-3
d_gene: -
v_gene: TRBV20-1
abundance: -
CDR3nt: TGCAGTGCGCAAATAGGGGATACGCAGTATTTT
CDR3aa: CSAQIGDTQYF

j_gene: TRBJ2-1
d_gene: -
v_gene: TRBV14
abundance: -
CDR3nt: TGTGCCAGCAGCCGGAGGATGGCCGAGCAGTTCTTC
CDR3aa: CASSRRMAEQFF

j_gene: TRBJ2-3
d_gene: -
v_gene: TRBV7-9
abundance: -
CDR3nt: TGTGCCAGCAGCTCCTCGACAGGAGCAGATACGCAGTATTTT
CDR3aa: CASSSSTGADTQYF